This TCR beta chain was observed in a study of shared clonotypes between healthy human individuals. In the sorted-subset replicate PCRs, roughly 210 ng DNA, 30,000 or so T cell genomes, was used. Libraries were prepared by immunoSEQ multiplex PCR; TCRdb keeps only in-frame clonotypes and omits some of them. Of 1,400,000 or so clones in the sample, approximately 98.5% were seen once. Germline CDR1 is MNHEY and CDR2 is SVGAGI. CDR3 size: 15 residues. J lost 0 bases, V lost 6 bases, and 4 bases had no gene match. The donors, healthy adults who were HIV-negative, had experienced no recent acute infections or vaccinations. A CD45RA+ naive subset and a CD45RA-negative memory subset were split from CD4+ cells.

The source is a man aged 25-40 years in good health. The rearrangement uses TRBV6-5 and TRBJ2-7; 11 nucleotides agree with TRBD2. Material: naive CD4+ T cells sorted from blood. Subset indicated: CD45RA+ positively selected. The CDR3 loop is CASREGLADSYEQYF. The DNA for the CDR3 is TGTGCCAGCAGAGAGGGACTAGCGGACTCCTACGAGCAGTACTTC.